Shown below are 5 T cell receptor beta chains from a single sample sequenced in a study of blood T cell repertoires in COVID-19. Here immunoSEQ multiplex PCR was the method, and the copy in TCRdb shows in-frame clones only, minus some. The table has approximately 75,000 clones, approximately 82% seen once; the top ten hold around 6.9%. The sequencing sample was made of peripheral blood. The source of these receptors is a human donor in a cohort sampled during active COVID-19.

The V gene is TRBV30, the J gene TRBJ2-5; a possible D gene is TRBD2 (5 bases). The CDR3 is 11 residues long. The germline V gene encodes CDR1 GTSNPN and CDR2 SVGIG (reference sequence). Trimming removed 2 bases from V and 4 bases from J, with 5 bases in between. The DNA of the CDR3 is TGTGCCTGGAGTCGGGGAGAGACCCAGTACTTC. Translation gives CAWSRGETQYF.

The chain combines TRBV6-2 or TRBV6-3 with TRBJ2-3; 8 positions match TRBD2. J gave up 2 bases and V 3 bases, and 7 bases lay outside the gene matches. The CDR3 spans 16 residues. The germline gives CDR1 MNHEY, CDR2 SVGEGT. The CDR3 loop is CASSYRRGAPTDTQYF. As DNA, the CDR3 is TGTGCCAGCAGTTATCGGCGGGGGGCCCCCACAGATACGCAGTATTTT.

The rearrangement joins TRBV4-3 to TRBJ1-2, with no clear D. This CDR3 spans 15 amino acids. The V gene lost 2 bases and the J gene lost 3 bases, with 13 bases spanning the gap. Germline V CDR1 and CDR2: LGHNA, YSLEER. The CDR3 protein is CASSQSGWKDYGYTF. The CDR3 coding sequence is TGCGCCAGCAGCCAATCCGGGTGGAAGGACTATGGCTACACCTTC.

The sample holds many counts of this clone. This chain uses TRBV5-5 with TRBJ1-1; 8 bases match TRBD1. The V gene end was trimmed by 1 base and the J gene end by 0 bases; junction bases not matched to a gene: 2. CDR1 is SGHKS, CDR2 YYEKEE, per germline (reference sequence). The length of the CDR3 is 15 residues. CDR3 sequence (DNA): TGTGCCAGCAGCTTGCAGGGGGCTTTGAACACTGAAGCTTTCTTT. This codes for CASSLQGALNTEAFF.

The chain carries TRBV3-1 (or the pseudogene TRBV3-2) and TRBJ2-3, with 7 positions matching TRBD1. The CDR3 totals 16 residues. Germline trimming cut 4 bases from V and 1 base from J; bases unmatched to any gene: 8. From germline, CDR1 is LGHDT and CDR2 YNNKEL (reference sequence). The DNA of the CDR3 is TGTGCCAGCAGCCCATCACCCGGACAGGGCACAGATACGCAGTATTTT. Translated, it gives CASSPSPGQGTDTQYF.